The sequence of this TCR beta chain was determined in a study of identical twins. Points from the study as a whole: A lower insertion count was a feature of abundant cord blood beta clonotypes, with no such feature in memory repertoires.

TCRdb reanalysed the 5' RACE reads using MiXCR and keeps one entry per CDR3 protein. The data show hundreds of thousands of distinct CDR3 sequences, with 9% to 15% seen just once and around 1.5% held by the top ten. V lost 6 bases and J lost 5; bases outside the gene matches: 11. CDR3 length: 15 amino acids. Germline V gives CDR1 MNHEY, CDR2 SMNVEV (reference sequence). This clonotype was seen only a few times. Antigen unknown. This sample also appeared in a second study, on yellow fever vaccine responses in identical twins.

This TCR came from a woman under 30 in good health. The chain recombines TRBV27 with TRBJ2-7; 9 bases match TRBD2. Sample: PBMCs. DNA of the CDR3: TGTGCCAGCAGCCTAGGGAGCGGGAGGTTCCACGAGCAGTACTTC. It translates to CASSLGSGRFHEQYF.